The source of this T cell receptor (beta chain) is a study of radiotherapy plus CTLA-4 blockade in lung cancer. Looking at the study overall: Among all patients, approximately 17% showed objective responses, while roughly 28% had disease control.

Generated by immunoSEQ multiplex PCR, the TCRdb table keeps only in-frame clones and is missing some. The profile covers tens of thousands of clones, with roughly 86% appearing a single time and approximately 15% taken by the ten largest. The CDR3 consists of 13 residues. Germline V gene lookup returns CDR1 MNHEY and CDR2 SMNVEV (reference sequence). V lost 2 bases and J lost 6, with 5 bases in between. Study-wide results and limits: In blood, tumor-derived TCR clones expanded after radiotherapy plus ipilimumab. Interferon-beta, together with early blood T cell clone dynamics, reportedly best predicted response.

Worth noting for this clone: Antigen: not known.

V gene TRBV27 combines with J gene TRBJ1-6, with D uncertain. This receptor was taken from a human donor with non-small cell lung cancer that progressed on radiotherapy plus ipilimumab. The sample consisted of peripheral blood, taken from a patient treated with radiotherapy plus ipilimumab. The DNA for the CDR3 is TGTGCCAGCAGTTTAATCGGTAATTCACCCCTCCACTTT. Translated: CASSLIGNSPLHF.